The entry that follows covers one T cell receptor (beta chain) sequence. The entry originates in a study of blood T cell repertoires in COVID-19. About the study: Donors in the United States, Italy and Spain gave samples during acute or convalescent COVID-19. Nucleic acid was either cDNA or gDNA, and it came from T cells, B-cell-depleted T cells, or PBMCs.

As handled by the study authors: The assay estimated nucleated cells by amplifying reference gene primers. Assay: immunoSEQ multiplex PCR; the TCRdb copy retains only in-frame clones and omits some. V and J calls and clone size are given by that table; D and trimming were obtained from the DNA. Of 100,000 to 150,000 clones listed, roughly 91% were seen once; the top ten hold 4.3%. Germline lookup yields CDR1 SGDLS and CDR2 YYNGEE. The J segment lost 6 bases and the V segment lost 3 bases, leaving 7 bases of the junction unmatched. The CDR3 sequence is 15 residues long. Seattle participants joined during active infection and were tracked over time.

The V and J genes are TRBV9 and TRBJ2-3, with TRBD2 matching over 10 bases. The sample taken for sequencing was peripheral blood. The sequence was obtained from a man aged 55 to 70 with COVID-19, enrolled during active disease. CDR3 DNA sequence: TGTGCCAGCAGCGCGGGACTAGCGAATCTTGATACGCAGTATTTT. The encoded protein is CASSAGLANLDTQYF. Drawing the rest from reference TRBV9 and TRBJ2-3, the complete variable domain is DSGVTQTPKHLITATGQRVTLRCSPRSGDLSVYWYQQSLDQGLQFLIQYYNGEERAKGNILERFSAQQFPDLHSELNLSSLELGDSALYFCASSAGLANLDTQYFGPGTRLTVL.